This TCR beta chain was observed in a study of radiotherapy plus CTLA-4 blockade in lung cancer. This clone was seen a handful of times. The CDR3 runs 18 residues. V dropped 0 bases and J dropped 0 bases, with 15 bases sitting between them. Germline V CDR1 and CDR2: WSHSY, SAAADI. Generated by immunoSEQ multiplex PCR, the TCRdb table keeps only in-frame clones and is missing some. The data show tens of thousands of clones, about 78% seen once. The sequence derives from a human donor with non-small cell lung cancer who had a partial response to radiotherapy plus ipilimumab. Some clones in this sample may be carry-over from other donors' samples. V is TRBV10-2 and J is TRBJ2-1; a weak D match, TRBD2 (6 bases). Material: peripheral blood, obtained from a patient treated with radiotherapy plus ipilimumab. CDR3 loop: CASSESTFYGSSYNEQFF. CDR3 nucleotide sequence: TGCGCCAGCAGTGAGTCGACATTTTACGGGAGCTCCTACAATGAGCAGTTCTTC.